A selection of T cell receptor beta chains follows, all from one sample in a study of identifying expanded T cells in peripheral blood. TCRdb keeps only in-frame clones here, not all; method: immunoSEQ multiplex PCR. The data show some 72,000 clones, 90% seen once. The sample comprised blood. The receptors stem from a person aged 18 to 70 in good health. Each CDR3 is given with its conserved first and last residue. The D gene is left open where the match is weak. Expanded clones are given a class, and other clones once, few, many or no size at all.

V gene,D gene,J gene,clone size,CDR3 DNA,CDR3 protein
TRBV11-3,TRBD1,TRBJ2-1,NA,TGTGCCAGCAGCTTGGGACAGGGCAGGGACAATGAGCAGTTCTTC,CASSLGQGRDNEQFF
TRBV4-3,TRBD2,TRBJ2-3,NA,TGCGCCAGCAGCCAAGGATCCCAAGCGGGAGGGTTCACAGATACGCAGTATTTT,CASSQGSQAGGFTDTQYF
TRBV9,TRBD2,TRBJ2-5,NA,TGTGCCAGCAGCGTAGGGGGTAGCGGGTCATTAGGGACCCAGTACTTC,CASSVGGSGSLGTQYF
TRBV7-9,TRBD1,TRBJ2-7,NA,TGTGCCAGCAGCTTACAGGGGGACCACGGGCAGTACTTC,CASSLQGDHGQYF
TRBV5-5,NA,TRBJ1-4,NA,TGTGCCAGCAGCTTAGACCGGGTTAATGAAAAACTGTTTTTT,CASSLDRVNEKLFF
TRBV7-8,NA,TRBJ2-7,NA,TGTGCCAGCAGCTTAGAGGCTCTCTCCTACGAGCAGTACTTC,CASSLEALSYEQYF
TRBV7-9,NA,TRBJ2-7,NA,TGTGCCAGCAGCCTCGGGTCCCCCTACGAGCAGTACTTC,CASSLGSPYEQYF
TRBV5-4,TRBD1,TRBJ2-5,NA,TGTGCCAGCAGCGAGACAGGGGGTCAGACCCAGTACTTC,CASSETGGQTQYF
TRBV5-1,TRBD1,TRBJ1-2,once,TGCGCCAGCAGCCAGCAGGGACAGGCGGCTGGTCGGGGCTACACCTTC,CASSQQGQAAGRGYTF
TRBV15,NA,TRBJ2-7,few,TGTGCCACCAGCAGATATACGGGGACTGTCTCCTCCTACGAGCAGTACTTC,CATSRYTGTVSSYEQYF
TRBV5-4,NA,TRBJ2-2,NA,TGTGCCAGCAGAAAGGGGCAGACTAACACCGGGGAGCTGTTTTTT,CASRKGQTNTGELFF
TRBV7-9,NA,TRBJ2-5,NA,TGTGCCAGCAGTGCTGACAGCAAAGAGACCCAGTACTTC,CASSADSKETQYF
TRBV6-6,TRBD1,TRBJ1-1,NA,TGTGCCAGCAGTTATTCAGGGGGCACTGAAGCTTTCTTT,CASSYSGGTEAFF
TRBV6-1,NA,TRBJ2-4,NA,TGTGCCAGCAGTGAACCGGTAGGGCTAGCCAAAAACATTCAGTACTTC,CASSEPVGLAKNIQYF
TRBV19,TRBD1,TRBJ1-2,NA,TGTGCCAGTGCTCCCGGGACAGGGAGTGTCTACACCTTC,CASAPGTGSVYTF
TRBV28,TRBD2,TRBJ2-7,NA,TGTGCCAGCATGGTTGCGGGAGGTATCGACGAGCAGTACTTC,CASMVAGGIDEQYF
TRBV9,NA,TRBJ1-2,few,TGTGCCAGCAGCGTAGATTTGGGAGGTTATGGCTACACCTTC,CASSVDLGGYGYTF
TRBV28,NA,TRBJ1-4,NA,TGTGCCAGCAGCCGTAGCAGGGCCTTAGGTGAAAAACTGTTTTTT,CASSRSRALGEKLFF
TRBV4-3,NA,TRBJ2-2,NA,TGCGCCAGCTCAATAAACATGGACCCGAACACCGGGGAGCTGTTTTTT,CASSINMDPNTGELFF
TRBV7-2,TRBD1,TRBJ2-3,NA,TGTGCCAGCAGCTCAACAGGGGTCGCGGATACGCAGTATTTT,CASSSTGVADTQYF
TRBV27,NA,TRBJ2-7,once,TGTGCCAGCAGAGCACGCGGCGAGCAGTACTTC,CASRARGEQYF
TRBV6-1,NA,TRBJ2-7,NA,TGTGCCAGCAGTGACAGGGTCACCTACGAGCAGTACTTC,CASSDRVTYEQYF
TRBV5-4,NA,TRBJ1-2,NA,TGTGCCAGCAGCTCGGGACGAGGCTACACCTTC,CASSSGRGYTF
TRBV18,TRBD1,TRBJ1-4,NA,TGTGCCAGCTCACCCTTGGAGGGGGCCGGTGAAAAACTGTTTTTT,CASSPLEGAGEKLFF
TRBV12-5,NA,TRBJ2-3,NA,TGTGCTAGTGGTTTGGTATCTGCAGATACGCAGTATTTT,CASGLVSADTQYF
TRBV6-5,TRBD1,TRBJ2-7,NA,TGTGCCAGCAGTCGTACCTACGACATGACAGGGGCGACGTACTTC,CASSRTYDMTGATYF
TRBV18,NA,TRBJ2-1,NA,TGTGCCAGCTCACTCTTGACAGAAGCGGATGAGCAGTTCTTC,CASSLLTEADEQFF
TRBV7-8,NA,TRBJ1-2,once,TGTGCCAGCAGCTTATGGGCAGAACCAAATGGCTACACCTTC,CASSLWAEPNGYTF
TRBV30,NA,TRBJ2-2,NA,TGTGCCTGGAGGCGTCTTCCTAACACCGGGGAGCTGTTTTTT,CAWRRLPNTGELFF
TRBV9,TRBD1,TRBJ2-2,NA,TGTGCCAGCAGATCCCGGGACAGCAACACCGGGGAGCTGTTTTTT,CASRSRDSNTGELFF
TRBV2,NA,TRBJ2-7,NA,TGTGCCAGCAGTGTAGAGAGGAGCTACGAGCAGTACTTC,CASSVERSYEQYF
TRBV5-4,NA,TRBJ1-2,NA,TGTGCCAGCAGCTTGGATCAGGTCGACGGCTACACCTTC,CASSLDQVDGYTF
TRBV28,NA,TRBJ2-4,NA,TGTGCCAGCAGTTTAAGTCAGGGGTTGGACATTCAGTACTTC,CASSLSQGLDIQYF
TRBV18,TRBD2,TRBJ2-5,NA,TGTGCCAGCTCACCCGGACTAGATGAGACCCAGTACTTC,CASSPGLDETQYF
TRBV5-1,NA,TRBJ1-4,NA,TGCGCCAGCAGCTTAGGAGGGGTAGATGAAAAACTGTTTTTT,CASSLGGVDEKLFF
TRBV30,NA,TRBJ2-2,NA,TGTGCCCGCGGGGACACCGGGGAGCTGTTTTTT,CARGDTGELFF